This is a list of T cell receptor beta chains from one sample in a study of blood T cell repertoires in COVID-19. Method: immunoSEQ multiplex PCR; TCRdb's copy keeps in-frame clones and lacks some. Of around 250,000 clones in the sample, 80% to 85% are singletons; the top ten hold 4.4%. Sequencing was carried out using peripheral blood. The receptors were gathered from a man aged 45-65 years with active or convalescent COVID-19. Each CDR3 is given with its conserved first and last residue. D genes are given only for firm matches. Clone size is given for some rows only: seen once, a few or many times, or a class if the clone is expanded.

j_call clone_size v_call d_call cdr3_nt cdr3_aa
TRBJ2-1 . TRBV5-4 TRBD2 TGTGCCAGCAGCCCTGTGGGAATGCGGGGGGGCCGAGACAATGAGCAGTTCTTC CASSPVGMRGGRDNEQFF
TRBJ2-7 . TRBV27 . TGTGCCAGCAGTCCGTGGGTCCAGGGCGGGACCTACGAGCAGTACTTC CASSPWVQGGTYEQYF
TRBJ2-7 . TRBV7-9 . TGTGCCAGCAGCTTAGCGAGGGGGTGGGCCCGATACGAGCAGTACTTC CASSLARGWARYEQYF
TRBJ1-1 . TRBV6-1 TRBD1 TGTGCCAGCAGTGAAGCCAAAGGCAGGGGGTCGCCAGCTTTCTTT CASSEAKGRGSPAFF
TRBJ1-4 . TRBV19 TRBD1 TGTGCCAGTAGTGGCGGACAGGGTTCTACAACTAATGAAAAACTGTTTTTT CASSGGQGSTTNEKLFF
TRBJ1-6 . TRBV5-5 . TGTGCCAGCAGCTTTGGGGAGGGGACTTCACCCCTCCACTTT CASSFGEGTSPLHF
TRBJ2-1 few TRBV5-4 . TGTGCCAGCAGCTTGGCCTTAAGTGGGGGGGCCGATGAGCAGTTCTTC CASSLALSGGADEQFF
TRBJ2-5 few TRBV7-3 . TGTGCCAGCAGCTCAGTGGCGGGGCCACAAGAGACCCAGTACTTC CASSSVAGPQETQYF
TRBJ2-5 . TRBV20-1 TRBD1 TGCAGTGCTAGTGGTACAGGGGGCGACGAGACCCAGTACTTC CSASGTGGDETQYF
TRBJ1-2 . TRBV7-9 . TGTGCCAGCAGCTTGGTTCCGGGGGGCGTTTATGGCTACACCTTC CASSLVPGGVYGYTF
TRBJ2-3 . TRBV5-1 TRBD2 TGCGCCAGCAGCTCGGACCGACTAGCGGGGATCACAGATACGCAGTATTTT CASSSDRLAGITDTQYF
TRBJ2-3 once TRBV7-9 TRBD1 TGTGCCAGCAGCCCGACAGGGGGCTTGCCAGATACGCAGTATTTT CASSPTGGLPDTQYF
TRBJ2-5 . TRBV28 TRBD2 TGTGCCAGCAGTTTTGGACTAGCGGGGGCAACCCAGTACTTC CASSFGLAGATQYF
TRBJ1-1 . TRBV5-1 TRBD1 TGCGCCAGCAGACACGGGACAGGGGGCGCCTTCACTGAAGCTTTCTTT CASRHGTGGAFTEAFF
TRBJ1-2 . TRBV12-2 . TGTGCAAGTCGCTTAGCGCAACGGGGTTACTATGGCTACACCTTC CASRLAQRGYYGYTF
TRBJ2-2 . TRBV19 TRBD2 TGTGCCAGTAGTTTTAAGCGGGGGGGAAACACCGGGGAGCTGTTTTTT CASSFKRGGNTGELFF
TRBJ2-7 once TRBV27 . TGTGCCAGCAGTCCAACACCTTACCCCTACGAGCAGTACTTC CASSPTPYPYEQYF
TRBJ1-2 . TRBV10-2 . TGCGCCAGCAGTACGGTGGGAGAGCCCCTATGGAGGGACTTC CASSTVGEPLWRDF
TRBJ2-1 . TRBV3-1/TRBV3-2 . TGTGCCAGCAGCCAAGGGCGGGACTTTCGGTCGGATGAGCAGTTCTTC CASSQGRDFRSDEQFF
TRBJ1-1 . TRBV7-2 . TGTGCCAGCAGCTTAGTCGAGGGCACTGAAGCTTTCTTT CASSLVEGTEAFF
TRBJ1-1 many TRBV30 . TGTGCCTGGAGTCCTTGGGGGGGTGCCACTGAAGCTTTCTTT CAWSPWGGATEAFF
TRBJ1-2 . TRBV6-5 TRBD1 TGTGCCAGCAGTTACTCGGGACAGTTCTATGAAGGCTACACCTTC CASSYSGQFYEGYTF
TRBJ2-1 few TRBV11-1 . TGTGCCAGCAGTCGCTCCTACAATGAGCAGTTCTTC CASSRSYNEQFF
TRBJ1-5 few TRBV2 . TGTGCCAGCAGGGTTCGGGGGTTAGGCAATCAGCCCCAGCATTTT CASRVRGLGNQPQHF
TRBJ2-3 once TRBV28 . TGTGCCAGCAGTTTCCAGACAGGGAGGTTGACAGATACGCAGTATTTT CASSFQTGRLTDTQYF
TRBJ1-5 . TRBV30 . TGTGCCTGGAGTGTTCAAACAGGGTTAAATCAGCCCCAGCATTTT CAWSVQTGLNQPQHF
TRBJ1-2 . TRBV29-1 TRBD1 TGCAGCGCATCACAGGGGAACGGCTACACCTTC CSASQGNGYTF
TRBJ2-1 . TRBV6-5 TRBD2 TGTGCCAGCAGCCTACTAGCGGGGGGGCTCAATGAGCAGTTCTTC CASSLLAGGLNEQFF
TRBJ1-5 . TRBV30 . TGTGCCTGGAGTGTACGTCCGTCGGGGAATGGCAATCAGCCCCAGCATTTT CAWSVRPSGNGNQPQHF
TRBJ2-2 . TRBV11-2 TRBD2 TGTGCCAGCAGCTTTTATGCGGGGGCGAACACCGGGGAGCTGTTTTTT CASSFYAGANTGELFF
TRBJ1-3 . TRBV7-6 . TGTGCCAGCAGCTTAGCGCAGGCAGCCTCTGGAAACACCATATATTTT CASSLAQAASGNTIYF
TRBJ2-7 . TRBV2 TRBD1 TGTGCCAGCTACAGGGGTATGGGCGAGCAGTACTTC CASYRGMGEQYF
TRBJ2-3 . TRBV7-9 TRBD2 TGTGCCAGCAGACGAACTAGCGGCGGGGCAGATACGCAGTATTTT CASRRTSGGADTQYF
TRBJ1-6 once TRBV27 . TGTGCCAGCAGTTATGCGGGGAGCTCCTATAATTCACCCCTCCACTTT CASSYAGSSYNSPLHF
TRBJ1-3 once TRBV28 TRBD1 TGTGCCAGCAGTTTGGGGACAGGGAGTGAACTCTGGAGACCCAGGCATTTT CASSLGTGSELWRPRHF
TRBJ1-5 . TRBV5-1 . TGCGCCAGCAGCTTGGACGGTTATAGCAATCAGCCCCAGCATTTT CASSLDGYSNQPQHF
TRBJ2-1 . TRBV3-1/TRBV3-2 TRBD2 TGTGCCAGCAGCCGACTAGCGGGGCGAGTTAGCAATGAGCAGTTCTTC CASSRLAGRVSNEQFF
TRBJ2-5 once TRBV12-3/TRBV12-4 . TGTGCCAGCAGTTTACCTAGCCTGGAGACCCAGTACTTC CASSLPSLETQYF
TRBJ2-1 . TRBV11-3 TRBD1 TGTGCCAGCAGCTTGCGGCAGGGGGCAGGAAATGAGCAGTTCTTC CASSLRQGAGNEQFF
TRBJ1-1 . TRBV12-3/TRBV12-4 . TGTGCCAGCAGTCGTAATTTAGAGGCTTTCTTT CASSRNLEAFF
TRBJ1-2 . TRBV18 TRBD1 TGTGCCAGCTCACGAGAGGGACAGGGACTAAACTATGGCTACACCTTC CASSREGQGLNYGYTF
TRBJ2-3 . TRBV14 TRBD2 TGTGCCAGCAGCCAATTAGCGGGGGGCCGCACAGATACGCAGTATTTT CASSQLAGGRTDTQYF
TRBJ2-2 . TRBV18 . TGTGCCAGCTCTCCCGTGAACACCGGGGAGCTGTTTTTT CASSPVNTGELFF